This T cell receptor beta chain appears in the sequencing data of a study of T cell responses to AZD1222 COVID-19 vaccine. Concerning this clone itself: Its antigen is not known.

CDR3 size: 15 residues. Deletions cut 0 bases from V and 3 bases from J, with 10 bases between. Germline CDR1 reads SGDLS; CDR2 reads YYNGEE. General observations from the study: Among the donors, most were white British and more were female, and clonal diversity was possibly underestimated. Repertoires were sampled only after the peak T cell response.

The table came from immunoSEQ multiplex PCR; TCRdb's copy has only in-frame clones and leaves some out. There are about 56,000 clones in the sample; approximately 84% occur only once, and over 15% lies in the top ten. The chain joins TRBV9 to TRBJ2-1; a weak D match, TRBD2 (6 bases). The sequenced sample was peripheral blood, obtained on day 0 of AZD1222 vaccination. The TCR sequence derives from an adult in good health. CDR3 nucleotides: TGTGCCAGCAGCGTAGAGCGGGTCAGCTACAATGAGCAGTTCTTC. Residues: CASSVERVSYNEQFF.